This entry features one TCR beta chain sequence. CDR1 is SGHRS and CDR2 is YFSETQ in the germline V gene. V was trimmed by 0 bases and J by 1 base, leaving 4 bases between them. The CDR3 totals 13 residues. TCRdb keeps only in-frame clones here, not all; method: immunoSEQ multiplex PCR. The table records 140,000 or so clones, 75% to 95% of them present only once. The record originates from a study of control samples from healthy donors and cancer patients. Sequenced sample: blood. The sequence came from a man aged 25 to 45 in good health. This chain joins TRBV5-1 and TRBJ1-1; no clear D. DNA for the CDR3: TGCGCCAGCAGCTTGGGGGCGAACACTGAAGCTTTCTTT. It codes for CASSLGANTEAFF.